This TCR beta chain was found in a study of T cells after somatic rescue of genetic block. CDR1 MNHEY and CDR2 SMNVEV come from the germline V gene (reference sequence). The V end lost 7 bases, the J end lost 0 bases, and 12 bases lay between the germline ends. The CDR3 has 14 residues. Some clones are missing from TCRdb's copy, which holds only in-frame ones; the method was immunoSEQ multiplex PCR. The data hold some 68,000 clones, with approximately 91% observed a single time. V and J are TRBV27 and TRBJ1-1; D is possibly TRBD1 (6 bases). Sample: peripheral blood mononuclear cells (PBMCs). The source of this sequence is a man aged 30 to 39. The CDR3 DNA reads as TGTGCCAGCAACAGACAGGCCTTGAACACTGAAGCTTTCTTT. This gives the protein CASNRQALNTEAFF.